This T cell receptor (beta chain) was documented in a study of control samples from healthy donors and cancer patients. The method was immunoSEQ multiplex PCR; TCRdb's version includes in-frame clones alone and lacks a portion of them. The sample carries approximately 85,000 clones, roughly 91% recorded once. The length of the CDR3 is 12 residues. Trimming left V 8 bases short and J 4 bases short, with 6 bases between. Germline V gives CDR1 LNHDA, CDR2 SQIVND (reference sequence). The sequencing sample was made of blood. The receptor comes from a woman aged 60-75 years in good health. V and J are TRBV19 and TRBJ2-6; D unclear. The CDR3 is CASGWGANVLTF. CDR3 in DNA: TGTGCCAGTGGGTGGGGGGCCAACGTCCTGACTTTC.